This TCR beta chain was profiled in a study of immune evolution from preneoplasia to lung adenocarcinoma. Study-level points and caveats: Normal lung had highest clonality; later lesions appeared denser, more diverse.

This CDR3 comprises 13 residues. Germline loops: CDR1 SGHDT, CDR2 YYEEEE. The assay was immunoSEQ multiplex PCR, and TCRdb's table has in-frame clones only and misses some. The sample carries 14,000 or so clones, 65% to 90% recorded once. Patient tissue came from resections in Japan or China, 2014–2017. Two lung cancer pathologists independently confirmed each histologic diagnosis. The sample holds one count of this clone. What it recognizes is unknown. One end of the junction varies from germline; a read error may be responsible. Sequenced input: FFPE lung adenocarcinoma in situ tissue. The chain joins TRBV5-6 to TRBJ2-3; 7 bases agree with TRBD2. The sequence came from a donor aged 70 or over with lung adenocarcinoma. The CDR3 loop reads CASRDYSTDTQYF. CDR3 sequence (DNA): TGTGCAAGCAGGGACTATAGCACAGATACGCAGTATTTT.